Listed below are T cell receptor beta chains from one sample, sequenced in a study of radiation and T cells in renal cell carcinoma. TCRdb keeps only in-frame clones here, not all; method: immunoSEQ multiplex PCR. The sample lists about 77,000 clones, roughly 80% occurring once. Source: blood, taken from a patient whose treatment included radiotherapy and nephrectomy. These receptor sequences come from a woman aged 55-75 years with renal cell carcinoma. Both conserved end residues are part of each CDR3. The order of the fields is clone size, V gene, D gene, J gene, CDR3 protein, CDR3 DNA. D genes are given only for firm matches. Only some rows state a clone size, as once, few, many or a class for expanded clones.

-,TRBV28,-,TRBJ2-4,CASSLWGGTLAKNIQYF,TGTGCCAGCAGTTTATGGGGGGGAACCTTAGCCAAAAACATTCAGTACTTC
few,TRBV7-3,TRBD1,TRBJ1-1,CASSLGQENTEAFF,TGTGCCAGCAGCTTGGGACAGGAGAACACTGAAGCTTTCTTT
-,TRBV10-2,TRBD2,TRBJ2-1,CASSDPSGGLSSYNEQFF,TGCGCCAGCAGTGATCCTAGCGGGGGGCTAAGCTCCTACAATGAGCAGTTCTTC
-,TRBV2,-,TRBJ2-2,CASSERQGSGTGELFF,TGTGCCAGCAGTGAGAGACAGGGCAGCGGGACCGGGGAGCTGTTTTTT
-,TRBV27,-,TRBJ1-2,CASSLSEHYGYTF,TGTGCCAGCAGTTTATCGGAACACTATGGCTACACCTTC
-,TRBV25-1,-,TRBJ2-7,CASSDRVGSGRSYEQYF,TGTGCCAGCAGTGATAGGGTAGGGTCAGGGCGTTCCTACGAGCAGTACTTC
-,TRBV6-1,-,TRBJ1-1,CASSVSGSTEAFF,TGTGCCAGCAGTGTATCAGGGAGCACTGAAGCTTTCTTT
-,TRBV6-1,-,TRBJ1-6,CASRRTFEGDSPLHF,TGTGCCAGCAGAAGGACCTTTGAGGGCGATTCACCCCTCCACTTT
-,TRBV7-9,TRBD1,TRBJ1-5,CASSLGRTGDNQPQHF,TGTGCCAGCAGCTTAGGCAGGACAGGAGACAATCAGCCCCAGCATTTT
-,TRBV5-4,-,TRBJ1-5,CASSRGGNQPQHF,TGTGCCAGCAGCCGGGGAGGCAATCAGCCCCAGCATTTT
-,TRBV2,TRBD1,TRBJ2-7,CASSLGDRGPYEQYF,TGTGCCAGCAGCCTGGGGGACAGGGGGCCCTACGAGCAGTACTTC
-,TRBV6-6,-,TRBJ2-7,CASSYGTHAYEQYF,TGTGCCAGCAGTTACGGGACGCATGCCTACGAGCAGTACTTC
-,TRBV5-1,TRBD1,TRBJ2-3,CASSDRGQTDTQYF,TGCGCCAGCAGCGACAGGGGGCAAACAGATACGCAGTATTTT
once,TRBV4-1,-,TRBJ1-1,CASSQDRRGAFF,TGCGCCAGCAGCCAAGATCGTAGGGGAGCTTTCTTT
-,TRBV27,TRBD1,TRBJ1-5,CASSTRWRQGRSGPQHF,TGTGCCAGCAGTACCCGGTGGAGACAGGGGCGGAGTGGGCCCCAGCATTTT
once,TRBV6-1,TRBD1,TRBJ1-4,CASRQGATNEKLFF,TGTGCCAGTCGACAGGGCGCAACTAATGAAAAACTGTTTTTT
-,TRBV27,TRBD1,TRBJ2-2,CASSSGTGNTGELFF,TGTGCCAGCAGTTCCGGGACAGGGAACACCGGGGAGCTGTTTTTT
-,TRBV5-1,-,TRBJ1-6,CASTERFNSPLHF,TGCGCCAGCACGGAACGCTTTAATTCACCCCTCCACTTT
-,TRBV6-1,-,TRBJ2-2,CASSESGYRITGELFF,TGTGCCAGCAGTGAATCGGGGTATCGTATCACCGGGGAGCTGTTTTTT
-,TRBV5-6,-,TRBJ1-1,CASSLMGANTEAFF,TGTGCCAGCAGCTTGATGGGGGCGAACACTGAAGCTTTCTTT
-,TRBV7-8,-,TRBJ2-3,CASSSEDSGRGTDTQYF,TGTGCCAGCAGCTCAGAGGATAGCGGTAGGGGAACAGATACGCAGTATTTT
few,TRBV28,-,TRBJ1-5,CAEGNSNQPQHF,TGTGCCGAAGGAAATAGCAATCAGCCCCAGCATTTT
-,TRBV5-1,TRBD2,TRBJ2-4,CASSLFTSGGTKNIQYF,TGCGCCAGCAGCTTGTTCACTAGCGGGGGGACCAAAAACATTCAGTACTTC
-,TRBV18,TRBD1,TRBJ1-1,CASSLSPGQGAFVGKNTEAFF,TGTGCCAGCTCACTGAGTCCGGGACAGGGGGCTTTTGTTGGGAAGAACACTGAAGCTTTCTTT
-,TRBV2,-,TRBJ2-3,CASSEGLGATGTQYF,TGTGCCAGCAGTGAGGGACTGGGGGCGACGGGTACGCAGTATTTT
few,TRBV19,-,TRBJ1-2,CASVGSGYGYTF,TGTGCCAGTGTTGGCAGCGGCTATGGCTACACCTTC
-,TRBV29-1,-,TRBJ1-1,CSAFSEQRAFF,TGCAGCGCGTTCTCGGAGCAACGGGCTTTCTTT
-,TRBV29-1,-,TRBJ2-5,CSVVGGQETQYF,TGCAGCGTTGTGGGGGGCCAAGAGACCCAGTACTTC
few,TRBV13,TRBD1,TRBJ2-2,CASSLGGTGIPGELFF,TGTGCCAGCAGCTTAGGCGGGACAGGGATTCCCGGGGAGCTGTTTTTT
-,TRBV6-5,-,TRBJ2-7,CASSRDTYEQYF,TGTGCCAGCAGTAGGGACACCTACGAGCAGTACTTC
-,TRBV4-2,-,TRBJ1-2,CASSQGGGLNYGYTF,TGTGCCAGCAGCCAAGGGGGGGGCCTGAACTATGGCTACACCTTC
-,TRBV5-6,-,TRBJ2-3,CASSWELNTQYF,TGTGCCAGCAGCTGGGAGTTAAATACGCAGTATTTT
-,TRBV9,-,TRBJ2-5,CASSVAQKETQYF,TGTGCCAGCAGCGTCGCGCAAAAAGAGACCCAGTACTTC
-,TRBV6-6,-,TRBJ2-2,CASSYNPGAGELFF,TGTGCCAGCAGTTACAACCCTGGCGCCGGGGAGCTGTTTTTT
-,TRBV28,-,TRBJ1-1,CASTHSGVVTEAFF,TGTGCCAGCACCCACTCAGGGGTAGTCACTGAAGCTTTCTTT
few,TRBV7-9,TRBD1,TRBJ2-7,CASQGQGKHEQYF,TGTGCCAGCCAAGGACAGGGAAAACACGAGCAGTACTTC
-,TRBV28,-,TRBJ2-7,CASGRTSPYEQYF,TGTGCCAGCGGACGGACGAGCCCCTATGAGCAGTACTTC
-,TRBV28,-,TRBJ1-2,CASISSYYGYTF,TGTGCCAGCATAAGTAGCTACTATGGCTACACCTTC
-,TRBV5-1,-,TRBJ2-7,CASSLEWATYEQYF,TGCGCCAGCAGCTTGGAGTGGGCCACCTACGAGCAGTACTTC
-,TRBV28,-,TRBJ2-3,CASTLSAGSTDTQYF,TGTGCCAGCACCCTAAGTGCAGGGAGCACAGATACGCAGTATTTT
-,TRBV7-9,-,TRBJ2-7,CASSLGTQAYEQYF,TGTGCCAGCAGTCTCGGGACCCAAGCCTACGAGCAGTACTTC
-,TRBV2,-,TRBJ2-7,CASALDGAYSYEQYF,TGTGCCAGCGCTCTGGACGGGGCCTACTCCTACGAGCAGTACTTC
-,TRBV9,TRBD1,TRBJ2-2,CASSSGQGAPANTGELFF,TGTGCCAGCAGCTCAGGACAGGGGGCTCCCGCGAACACCGGGGAGCTGTTTTTT
-,TRBV6-1,TRBD1,TRBJ2-2,CATRQGTGTGELFF,TGTGCCACCCGACAGGGAACGGGCACCGGGGAGCTGTTTTTT
-,TRBV7-3,-,TRBJ1-5,CARRTVMRPPWHF,TGTGCCAGGCGAACAGTAATGAGGCCCCCATGGCATTTT
-,TRBV6-9,-,TRBJ1-2,CASSLDGYGYTF,TGTGCCAGCAGTTTGGACGGGTATGGCTACACCTTC
-,TRBV13,TRBD2,TRBJ2-1,CASAWSTSGIPLGYNEQFF,TGTGCCAGCGCATGGTCGACTAGCGGGATCCCACTTGGGTACAATGAGCAGTTCTTC
-,TRBV6-5,-,TRBJ2-1,CASSGTSSSYNEQFF,TGTGCCAGCAGTGGGACATCGAGCTCCTACAATGAGCAGTTCTTC
-,TRBV6-1,-,TRBJ2-5,CASNSGTLQETQYF,TGTGCCAGCAATTCCGGGACACTGCAAGAGACCCAGTACTTC
-,TRBV28,TRBD1,TRBJ1-4,CASSFSPGQGNEKLFF,TGTGCCAGCAGTTTCTCTCCGGGACAGGGTAATGAAAAACTGTTTTTT